One T cell receptor beta chain is described in this entry. It has no known antigen specificity. The record has no base qualities; no much larger clone is one base away. The sample comes from a study of PD-L1 blockade in urothelial cancer (dated by TCRdb to between 2016 and 2019). Background for the entire study: All patients started therapy at some point between 2014 and 2016 and received atezolizumab 1,200 mg intravenously every 3 weeks. Durable clinical benefit was defined as progression-free survival longer than 6 months, and TCR features were also tested against progression-free and overall survival. An exploratory multi-omic analysis was conducted of the somatic, immune and clinical correlates of response to PD-L1 blockade with atezolizumab in urothelial cancer. Blood samples were analyzed at two time points: 3 weeks after treatment start (second dose) and 6 weeks after treatment start. Durable clinical benefit was achieved by nine patients but not by the remaining 20. About nine tenths of the roughly 29 patients were identified as males with urothelial cancer of bladder origin, and a prior smoking history was reported by 18 of 29 patients. Pretreatment tumor samples, along with matched peripheral blood collected serially before and after atezolizumab treatment, underwent TCR sequencing. In the same patients, pretreatment tumors underwent whole exome sequencing and RNA sequencing in addition to TCR sequencing. Around 29 patients had pretreatment blood TCR-seq, approximately 24 had at least one posttreatment blood collection, and approximately 24 had tumor TCR-seq. Patients had an ECOG performance status of 0 or 1 and had received between 0 and 3 prior chemotherapy regimens. A median of about 150,000 T cells and 80,000 to 100,000 unique TCRs was obtained from blood samples, and a median clonality of roughly 0.074 was observed. What the authors observed across the whole study: Patients with durable benefit showed greater expansion of tumor-associated TCR clones in peripheral blood 3 weeks after starting treatment (n ≈ 20, p = 0.022). Because the sample size was small (n ≈ 27) and many exploratory analyses were performed, the results are intended to be hypothesis-generating. A pretreatment peripheral blood TCR clonality below the median was linked to improved progression-free and overall survival.

The cohort included 29 patients with locally advanced or metastatic urothelial carcinoma who were treated at Memorial Sloan Kettering on a trial protocol. Peripheral blood mononuclear cells were collected pretreatment and during treatment, at between 1 and 8 total time points per patient. The Qiagen DNeasy Blood extraction kit was used to purify genomic DNA from total PBMCs and from tumor samples. PBMCs were collected pretreatment and during treatment, and were isolated and stored as previously described. Synthetic TCR analog templates were spiked into each PCR to estimate absolute template abundance from read counts. TCRbeta CDR3 regions were amplified from genomic DNA with bias-controlled V and J gene primers using the immunoSEQ assay. Sequencing of rearranged TCRbeta segments was performed at approximately 20X coverage. The authors' analysis ran thus. Clustering was used to correct sequencing errors, and CDR3s were annotated against IMGT so that V, D and J genes could be assigned. Out-of-frame and stop-codon sequences were excluded, and only productive TCRbeta rearrangements were used in downstream analyses. Clonality was computed as one minus Shannon entropy normalized by the log of the number of unique productive sequences. Fisher's exact test with Benjamini-Hochberg correction, using a cutoff of adjusted p below 0.01, was how clones that differed between time points or between blood and tumor were identified. Held by TCRdb, this immuneACCESS table contains in-frame sequences only and omits some clones. Under half of the omission traces to an unresolved V gene where checked; the cause of the rest is unknown. That table is the source of V, J and clone size, and D and trimming were worked out from the DNA. A total of some 25,000 clones appear in this sample, 84% of them only once. Of the sample, 8% to 10% falls within the top ten clones.

From the cysteine through the phenylalanine, the CDR3 covers 17 amino acids. CDR3 DNA is the only sequence kept; it has 51 bases, read in frame from the first base. Unmatched junction bases come to 11, with V trimmed by 3 bases and J by 3 bases. In the germline V gene (reference sequence), CDR1 corresponds to LNHDA and CDR2 to SQIVND. The clonotype comes from a man in his sixties or seventies with urothelial cancer. Here the sequenced sample was PBMCs, taken around atezolizumab (anti-PD-L1) treatment. The receptor chain draws on TRBV19 and TRBJ2-4, with TRBD2 matching 7 junction bases. Here the CDR3 is given as CASSIGGGERGKNIQYF. The base sequence is TGTGCCAGTAGTATTGGTGGCGGGGAGCGGGGCAAAAACATTCAGTACTTC.